These 16 T cell receptor beta chains share one sample of origin, sequenced in a study of radiotherapy plus CTLA-4 blockade in lung cancer. Sequenced by immunoSEQ multiplex PCR; TCRdb stores in-frame clones only, minus some. The repertoire consists of 35,000 to 40,000 clones, with 85% occurring once and the leading ten covering about 6%. Sequences were derived from peripheral blood, sampled from a patient treated with radiotherapy plus ipilimumab. These TCRs come from a human donor with non-small cell lung cancer who had stable disease on radiotherapy plus ipilimumab.

The chain combines TRBV30 with TRBJ1-2; no clear D. Germline assignment: CDR1 GTSNPN and CDR2 SVGIG (reference sequence). Trimming shortened V by 2 bases and J by 1 base, and 11 bases separated the two germline ends. The CDR3 has 14 amino acids. Written as DNA, the CDR3 is TGTGCCTGGAGTAAAGCGACCTATAACTATGGCTACACCTTC. Translated: CAWSKATYNYGYTF.

This chain links TRBV4-2 with TRBJ2-7, with TRBD2 identical over 14 bases. Germline V gene sequence: CDR1 LGHNA, CDR2 YNFKEQ. The CDR3 length is 19 residues. V lost 1 base to trimming and J lost 3 bases; unmatched junction nucleotides: 11. DNA for the CDR3: TGTGCCAGCAGCCAAGTGACTAGCGGGAGGGGGGGCAGAGTCTACGAGCAGTACTTC. This sequence encodes CASSQVTSGRGGRVYEQYF.

The chain employs TRBV28 and TRBJ2-1; 13 nucleotides agree with TRBD2. This CDR3 spans 17 amino acids. Looked up from germline, CDR1 is MDHEN and CDR2 is SYDVKM. Trimming removed 4 bases from V and 7 bases from J; junction bases left unmatched: 10. The CDR3, as DNA: TGTGCCAGCAGTTCCCTAACTAGCGGGAGGGCCGGGAATGAGCAGTTCTTC. Translated: CASSSLTSGRAGNEQFF.

The chain carries TRBV11-2 and TRBJ2-5; D perhaps matches TRBD2 (5 bases). CDR1 and CDR2 from the germline V gene are SGHAT and FQNNGV. This CDR3 region has 13 residues. V lost 5 bases, J lost 1 base, and 8 bases lay in between. CDR3 sequence reads: CASSLDSQETQYF. The CDR3 coding sequence is TGTGCCAGCAGCCTGGACTCCCAAGAGACCCAGTACTTC.

V is TRBV19 and J is TRBJ1-5; 11 nucleotides match TRBD1. Germline trimming cut 4 bases from V and 2 bases from J; bases unmatched to any gene: 4. CDR1 is LNHDA, CDR2 SQIVND, per germline (reference sequence). This CDR3 contains 16 residues. The CDR3 bases are TGTGCCAGTAGTAGCGGACAGGGGGCGCGCAATCAGCCCCAGCATTTT. Translating it yields CASSSGQGARNQPQHF.

The chain combines TRBV28 with TRBJ1-3; perhaps TRBD1 as D (6 bases). Looked up from germline, CDR1 is MDHEN and CDR2 is SYDVKM. This CDR3 contains 16 residues. The V and J ends lost 7 bases and 4 bases respectively, with 20 bases between them. The CDR3 bases are TGTGCCAGCAACCCCTTGGGGGCCGGGGAGGGAAACACCATATATTTT. Amino acids: CASNPLGAGEGNTIYF.

J is TRBJ2-2 and V is TRBV11-2, with 9 bases aligning to TRBD2. Trimming cost V 3 bases and J 6 bases; bases outside gene matches: 5. This CDR3 is 15 amino acids long. Per the germline V gene, CDR1 is SGHAT and CDR2 is FQNNGV. The CDR3 DNA is TGTGCCAGCAGCTTGTCGAGCGGGAGGCCCGGGGAGCTGTTTTTT. Its protein product is CASSLSSGRPGELFF.

This chain connects TRBV5-1 to TRBJ2-2; D gene uncertain. Per the germline V gene, CDR1 is SGHRS and CDR2 is YFSETQ. The CDR3 runs to 14 residues. The V end was cut by 0 bases, the J end by 4 bases, with 7 bases between. CDR3 bases: TGCGCCAGCAGCTTGGGGCGGTCCACCGGGGAGCTGTTTTTT. It codes for CASSLGRSTGELFF.

The chain combines TRBV30 with TRBJ2-1, with 16 bases lining up with TRBD2. Germline CDR1 and CDR2: GTSNPN and SVGIG (reference sequence). V trimming: 5 bases; J trimming: 7 bases; junction bases outside the gene matches: 5. The CDR3 has 15 residues. CDR3 in amino acids: CAWEGLAGGRNEQFF. The CDR3 region has the DNA TGTGCCTGGGAGGGACTAGCGGGAGGGCGGAATGAGCAGTTCTTC. Full variable domain (rest looked up from reference TRBV30 and TRBJ2-1): SQTIHQWPATLVQPVGSPLSLECTVEGTSNPNLYWYRQAAGRGLQLLFYSVGIGQISSEVPQNLSASRPQDRQFILSSKKLLLSDSGFYLCAWEGLAGGRNEQFFGPGTRLTVL.

The sample holds a few counts of this clone. The V gene is TRBV9, the J gene TRBJ1-3; possible D gene TRBD1, 6 bases. CDR1 SGDLS and CDR2 YYNGEE come from the germline V gene. The CDR3 length is 16 residues. V shed 2 bases and J shed 4 bases, with 16 bases lying between them. The CDR3 DNA sequence: TGTGCCAGCAGCGTCCTTGGGGGCAGGGGAGGAAACACCATATATTTT. It specifies CASSVLGGRGGNTIYF.

The CDR3 sequence: CASSHPHTSYNSPLHF. CDR3 sequence (DNA): TGCGCCAGCAGTCACCCACATACATCCTATAATTCACCCCTCCACTTT. V is TRBV23-1 and J is TRBJ1-6; D not certain. TRBV23-1 is classed as an ORF, of uncertain function. V dropped 3 bases and J dropped 1 base, with 10 bases sitting between them. CDR3 size: 16 residues.

The V and J genes are TRBV14 and TRBJ2-3; a possible D gene is TRBD2 (6 bases). Germline values: CDR1 SGHDN, CDR2 FVKESK. V lost 3 bases to trimming and J lost 1 base, with 11 bases between them. The length of the CDR3 is 15 residues. The CDR3 sequence is CASSHSGYRTDTQYF. CDR3 in DNA: TGTGCCAGCAGCCATAGCGGCTACCGCACAGATACGCAGTATTTT.

The count of this clone is one. Written as DNA, the CDR3 is TGTGCCTGGAAGGAGTTCACTAACTATGGCTACACCTTC. It yields the protein CAWKEFTNYGYTF. This chain links TRBV30 with TRBJ1-2; D not certain. The CDR3 has 13 residues. Germline V lookup: CDR1 GTSNPN, CDR2 SVGIG (reference sequence). V was shortened by 4 bases and J by 0 bases, with 9 bases between the two germline ends.

By share, this clone ranks as medium-sized (0.01 to 0.1%). The V gene is TRBV28, the J gene TRBJ1-4; TRBD1 matches 9 bases. The germline CDR1 and CDR2 sequences are MDHEN and SYDVKM. The CDR3 runs to 15 residues. V lost 6 bases to trimming and J lost 8 bases; unmatched junction nucleotides: 10. The CDR3 bases are TGTGCCAGCAGACAGGGGGCGCTAAGGCGAGAAAAACTGTTTTTT. It codes for CASRQGALRREKLFF.

J is TRBJ2-7 and V is TRBV2, with 10 bases lining up with TRBD1. CDR1 is SNHLY and CDR2 is FYNNEI in the germline V gene. The CDR3 has 14 amino acids. The J segment lost 4 bases and the V segment lost 7 bases, leaving 7 bases of the junction unmatched. The CDR3: CASTGQGPTYEQYF. The CDR3 DNA reads TGTGCCAGCACGGGACAGGGGCCGACGTACGAGCAGTACTTC.

The V gene is TRBV7-6, the J gene TRBJ2-7; the D gene is possibly TRBD2 (5 bases). Germline CDR1 and CDR2: SGHVS and FNYEAQ. The CDR3 length is 14 residues. Trimming took off 5 bases at V and 1 base at J, with 12 bases between the two ends. CDR3: CASSPGTGSYEQYF. In DNA form, the CDR3 reads TGTGCCAGCAGCCCGGGAACGGGATCCTACGAGCAGTACTTC. Supplemented by reference TRBV7-6 and TRBJ2-7, the full variable domain reads GAGVSQSPRYKVTKRGQDVALRCDPISGHVSLYWYRQALGQGPEFLTYFNYEAQQDKSGLPNDRFSAERPEGSISTLTIQRTEQRDSAMYRCASSPGTGSYEQYFGPGTRLTVT.